What follows are 28 T cell receptor beta chains derived from one specimen sequenced in a study of T-cell memory formation after mild COVID-19. TCRdb called the 5' RACE reads again in MiXCR, with one record for every CDR3 protein. The sample shows roughly 50,000 distinct CDR3 sequences, approximately 9.5% of them seen only once. What was sequenced was PBMCs or a T cell subset sorted from them (not recorded which). The receptors derive from a man aged 18 to 30 who had mild COVID-19 (a few samples of this study predate the infection). Cell type and time point are not known.

This clonotype was detected a few times. This chain joins TRBV5-4 and TRBJ2-5; 9 bases are a match to TRBD1. Germline V gene lookup returns CDR1 SGHNT and CDR2 YYREEE (reference sequence). V shed 4 bases, J shed 5 bases, and the junction held 6 bases outside the gene matches. The length of the CDR3 is 14 residues. Here the CDR3 reads CASSQGDRAETQYF. CDR3 DNA: TGTGCCAGCAGCCAAGGGGACAGGGCGGAGACCCAGTACTTC.

This clonotype was detected a few times. One junction end does not reproduce the germline sequence, and a read error may be involved. The rearrangement links TRBV20-1 to TRBJ2-3; 10 positions match TRBD2. This CDR3 is 13 amino acids long. Germline CDR1 and CDR2: DFQATT and SNEGSKA (reference sequence). CDR3 loop: CSSSGGSTDTQYF. CDR3 bases: TGCAGTTCTAGCGGGGGCAGCACAGATACGCAGTATTTT.

The table lists this clonotype with many counts. This chain links TRBV20-1 with TRBJ2-1; D gene uncertain. Trimming removed 2 bases at V and 2 bases at J, with 10 bases between. This CDR3 has 14 amino acids. The germline V gene has CDR1 DFQATT and CDR2 SNEGSKA (reference sequence). The CDR3 DNA follows: TGCAGTGCTAGAAGAGCCGGTCCCTACAATGAGCAGTTCTTC. This encodes CSARRAGPYNEQFF.

This clonotype was recorded a few times. The chain joins TRBV2 to TRBJ2-7; 10 bases line up with TRBD2. Unmatched junction bases numbered 2, after V lost 5 bases and J lost 1 base. The germline gives CDR1 SNHLY, CDR2 FYNNEI. CDR3 length: 14 residues. As DNA, the CDR3 is TGTGCCAGCAGTCGGACTAGCGGATCCTACGAGCAGTACTTC. It is translated as CASSRTSGSYEQYF.

This clonotype was found many times. The chain has TRBV4-3 and TRBJ2-3, with D tentatively TRBD1 (5 bases). CDR1 LGHNA and CDR2 YSLEER come from the germline V gene. CDR3 length: 17 residues. The V gene lost 0 bases and the J gene lost 3 bases, with 16 bases spanning the gap. The CDR3 loop is CASSQDLLGHLTDTQYF. CDR3 nucleotide sequence: TGCGCCAGCAGCCAAGATCTTTTAGGACACCTGACAGATACGCAGTATTTT.

This clonotype was observed many times. The chain has TRBV6-2 or TRBV6-3 and TRBJ2-1, with TRBD2 identical over 10 bases. The germline gives CDR1 MNHEY, CDR2 SVGEGT. The length of the CDR3 is 16 residues. V gave up 9 bases and J gave up 3 bases; unmatched junction bases: 11. The CDR3 DNA reads TGTGCCAGTAGACTAGCGGGCAATGTACTCTACAATGAGCAGTTCTTC. Residues: CASRLAGNVLYNEQFF.

V and J are TRBV9 and TRBJ2-5; the D is unclear. Trimming shortened V by 2 bases and J by 4 bases, and 9 bases separated the two germline ends. Germline CDR1 is SGDLS and CDR2 is YYNGEE. This CDR3 contains 13 residues. CDR3 protein: CASSVDPVETQYF. CDR3 bases: TGTGCCAGCAGCGTCGACCCGGTAGAGACCCAGTACTTC. The variable domain in full, completed from reference TRBV9 and TRBJ2-5, reads DSGVTQTPKHLITATGQRVTLRCSPRSGDLSVYWYQQSLDQGLQFLIQYYNGEERAKGNILERFSAQQFPDLHSELNLSSLELGDSALYFCASSVDPVETQYFGPGTRLLVL.

V usage is TRBV15 and J usage is TRBJ2-1, with 8 nucleotides matching TRBD2. Trimming at V came to 5 bases and at J to 10 bases, leaving 4 bases not matched to a gene. This CDR3 contains 12 residues. In germline, CDR1 is LNHNV, CDR2 YYDKDF (reference sequence). The CDR3 nucleotides are TGTGCCACCAGCCTAACTAGCGGAGAGCAGTTCTTC. It encodes CATSLTSGEQFF.

The J gene is TRBJ2-5, the V gene TRBV2; D is tentatively TRBD1 or TRBD2 (6 bases each). Per germline, CDR1 SNHLY and CDR2 FYNNEI. V was shortened by 8 bases and J by 5 bases, with 15 bases between the two germline ends. This CDR3 is built from 13 residues. This CDR3 reads CASAGGWAETQYF. As DNA, the CDR3 is TGTGCCAGCGCCGGGGGCTGGGCGGAGACCCAGTACTTC.

This clonotype has ten or more counts. This chain connects TRBV4-2 to TRBJ2-5; weak D call: TRBD2 (6 bases). From germline, CDR1 is LGHNA and CDR2 YNFKEQ. The CDR3 contains 13 residues. V lost 1 base and J lost 5, with 8 bases in between. The CDR3 DNA reads TGTGCCAGCAGCCAAGCCCGGGGGGAGACCCAGTACTTC. It specifies CASSQARGETQYF.

This clonotype occurred a few times. The chain is built from TRBV2 and TRBJ2-7; possibly TRBD2 for D (5 bases). This CDR3 has 11 amino acids. Germline CDR1 is SNHLY and CDR2 is FYNNEI. Between the trimmed V and J ends, which lost 5 bases and 9 bases, there was a span of 11 bases. In nucleotides, the CDR3 is TGTGCCAGCAGTCGGGGATTTTGGCAGTACGTC. Protein product: CASSRGFWQYV.

The table lists this clonotype with a few counts. The gene calls are TRBV12-3 or TRBV12-4 and TRBJ1-6, with D maybe TRBD1 (5 bases). V lost 5 bases to trimming and J lost 0 bases, with 8 bases between them. The CDR3 length is 15 residues. In DNA, the CDR3 is TGTGCCAGCAGTCGACAGAGCTCCTATAATTCACCCCTCCACTTT. It is translated as CASSRQSSYNSPLHF.

This clonotype has at least ten counts. V usage is TRBV20-1 and J usage is TRBJ2-2, with 8 bases identical to TRBD2. Germline V gene sequence: CDR1 DFQATT, CDR2 SNEGSKA (reference sequence). This CDR3 contains 13 residues. Trimming took 4 bases from V and 5 from J; bases not matched to a gene: 3. The CDR3 DNA reads TGCAGTGCTAAGGCTAGCGGGACCGGGGAGCTGTTTTTT. Protein product: CSAKASGTGELFF.

This clonotype has only a few counts. The chain employs TRBV28 and TRBJ1-6; 9 positions match TRBD1. This CDR3 comprises 14 residues. CDR1 and CDR2 (germline): MDHEN, SYDVKM. With V trimmed by 6 bases and J by 7 bases, 4 bases remained unmatched. The CDR3 DNA reads TGTGCCAGCAGGGAGGGACAGGGAAATTCACCCCTCCACTTT. As protein: CASREGQGNSPLHF.

The V gene is TRBV12-3 or TRBV12-4, the J gene TRBJ1-1; D not resolved. Trimming cost V 3 bases and J 4 bases, with 6 bases left between them. The CDR3 has 12 amino acids. The CDR3 DNA is TGTGCCAGCAGTTTTAGTGGCACTGAAGCTTTCTTT. This sequence encodes CASSFSGTEAFF.

This clonotype was observed many times. This sequence joins TRBV12-3 or TRBV12-4 and TRBJ2-1, with D perhaps being TRBD1 or TRBD2 (5 bases each). The CDR3 extends over 15 amino acids. V was pared by 3 bases and J by 3 bases, with 12 bases between. The CDR3 nucleotides are TGTGCCAGCAGTTTTTGGGGACCCCTCTACAATGAGCAGTTCTTC. Its translation: CASSFWGPLYNEQFF.

This clonotype has only a few counts. The rearrangement links TRBV5-1 to TRBJ1-2; a weak D match, TRBD1 (6 bases). Germline-derived CDR1 and CDR2 are SGHRS and YFSETQ. There are 16 residues in the CDR3. Trimming removed 2 bases from V and 8 bases from J, with 22 bases in between. Here the CDR3 DNA reads TGCGCCAGCAGCTTAGGGACACCTACTTTGGACGTAGGCTACACCTTC. Amino acids: CASSLGTPTLDVGYTF.

The chain recombines TRBV9 with TRBJ1-1; D may be TRBD1 (5 bases). Trimming pared 3 bases from V and 7 bases from J, leaving 19 bases between. The CDR3 sequence is 15 residues long. Germline CDR1 and CDR2: SGDLS and YYNGEE. CDR3 nucleotide sequence: TGTGCCAGCAGCGCCGTACGGGACGGGAGAAATGAAGCTTTCTTT. Translated: CASSAVRDGRNEAFF.

The gene calls are TRBV5-1 and TRBJ1-2; D not resolved. The CDR3 is 13 residues long. V lost 0 bases and J 6 bases, leaving 9 bases between the germline ends. Germline CDR1 is SGHRS and CDR2 is YFSETQ. The DNA of the CDR3 is TGCGCCAGCAGCTTGGATGGGCGGAATGGCTACACCTTC. Residues: CASSLDGRNGYTF.

The chain links TRBV4-2 to TRBJ2-1, with 15 bases lining up with TRBD2. Germline V lookup: CDR1 LGHNA, CDR2 YNFKEQ. The CDR3 contains 18 residues. V trimming: 4 bases; J trimming: 0 bases; junction bases outside the gene matches: 4. As DNA, the CDR3 is TGTGCCAGCAGCCGGGGACTAGCGGGGGGCTCCTCCTACAATGAGCAGTTCTTC. This encodes CASSRGLAGGSSYNEQFF.

The rearrangement uses TRBV5-1 and TRBJ1-4, with 9 bases aligning to TRBD1. Losses at the gene ends were 4 bases for V and 8 bases for J; bases not matched to a gene: 6. The CDR3 spans 14 residues. The germline V gene encodes CDR1 SGHRS and CDR2 YFSETQ. The CDR3 reads CASSVQGAREKLFF. CDR3 in DNA: TGCGCCAGCAGCGTACAGGGGGCAAGGGAAAAACTGTTTTTT.

This clonotype was counted only a few times. The chain uses TRBV27 and TRBJ2-2; possible D gene TRBD2, 6 bases. Germline lookup yields CDR1 MNHEY and CDR2 SMNVEV (reference sequence). The CDR3 runs 14 residues. The germline V and J ends were trimmed by 3 bases and 8 bases, with 13 bases remaining between them. This CDR3 is CASSFIGGLGELFF. Written as DNA, the CDR3 is TGTGCCAGCAGTTTTATCGGGGGATTGGGGGAGCTGTTTTTT.

This clonotype was recorded once. The chain combines TRBV7-9 with TRBJ1-1, with D perhaps matching TRBD1 (5 bases). CDR1 is SEHNR and CDR2 is FQNEAQ in the germline V gene (reference sequence). The CDR3 covers 12 residues. V lost 10 bases to trimming and J lost 10 bases, with 19 bases between them. CDR3 loop: CATPSSGGLAFF. CDR3 sequence (DNA): TGTGCCACCCCATCTAGTGGGGGTTTAGCTTTCTTT.

V usage is TRBV7-9 and J usage is TRBJ1-1; tentatively, D is TRBD1 (6 bases). This CDR3 region has 13 residues. CDR1 is SEHNR and CDR2 is FQNEAQ in the germline V gene (reference sequence). Trimming cost V 3 bases and J 8 bases, with 13 bases left between them. The chain's CDR3 is CASSFLDRKEAFF. Written as DNA, the CDR3 is TGTGCCAGCAGCTTCCTCGACAGGAAAGAAGCTTTCTTT. Using reference TRBV7-9 and TRBJ1-1 for the parts outside the CDR3, the full variable domain is DTGVSQNPRHKITKRGQNVTFRCDPISEHNRLYWYRQTLGQGPEFLTYFQNEAQLEKSRLLSDRFSAERPKGSFSTLEIQRTEQGDSAMYLCASSFLDRKEAFFGQGTRLTVV.

This clonotype was counted only a few times. The chain uses TRBV7-2 and TRBJ1-1; perhaps TRBD1 as D (6 bases). The CDR3 is 14 residues long. Trimming took off 7 bases at V and 0 bases at J, with 12 bases between the two ends. Germline-derived CDR1 and CDR2 are SGHTA and FQGNSA. Here the CDR3 DNA reads TGTGCCAGCACCGCCGGGGGCTTGAACACTGAAGCTTTCTTT. It encodes CASTAGGLNTEAFF.

This clonotype showed up just a few times. The V and J genes are TRBV20-1 and TRBJ1-5; the D is unclear. CDR1 is DFQATT and CDR2 is SNEGSKA in the germline V gene (reference sequence). Trimming removed 0 bases at V and 6 bases at J, with 9 bases between. The CDR3 extends over 13 amino acids. CDR3 in DNA: TGCAGTGCTAGAGAGGGCAGCGGTCAGCCCCAGCATTTT. This codes for CSAREGSGQPQHF.

The J gene is TRBJ1-1, the V gene TRBV7-2; tentative D call: TRBD1 (5 bases). CDR3 size: 15 residues. CDR1 and CDR2 (germline): SGHTA, FQGNSA. The ends were cut back, 4 bases at V and 0 bases at J, with 12 bases in the middle. CDR3 in DNA: TGTGCCAGCAGCTCTAACAGGTTAATGAACACTGAAGCTTTCTTT. Translation gives CASSSNRLMNTEAFF. The whole variable domain, remainder taken from reference TRBV7-2 and TRBJ1-1, is GAGVSQSPSNKVTEKGKDVELRCDPISGHTALYWYRQSLGQGLEFLIYFQGNSAPDKSGLPSDRFSAERTGGSVSTLTIQRTQQEDSAVYLCASSSNRLMNTEAFFGQGTRLTVV.

This clonotype has at least ten counts. The chain carries TRBV29-1 and TRBJ2-7; a possible D gene is TRBD1 (6 bases). Germline V gives CDR1 SQVTM, CDR2 ANQGSEA. Trimming shortened V by 7 bases and J by 7 bases, and 20 bases separated the two germline ends. This CDR3 comprises 13 residues. CDR3 DNA: TGCAGCGCCCGTACGACAGGCCGAGAGGAGCAGTACTTC. It yields the protein CSARTTGREEQYF.